Each of the 24 T cell receptor beta chains below was sequenced from the same sample in a study of cytomegalovirus exposure and HLA in healthy donors. Libraries were prepared by immunoSEQ multiplex PCR; TCRdb keeps only in-frame clonotypes and omits some of them. Among under 150,000 clones listed, around 84% were seen once. What was sequenced was PBMCs. Source of these receptors: a man aged 18-30 years in good health and CMV-seropositive.

The chain employs TRBV6-1 and TRBJ2-7; tentative D call: TRBD1 (5 bases). Trimming stripped 5 bases from V and 3 bases from J, with 17 bases between. This CDR3 is built from 15 residues. Looked up from germline, CDR1 is MNHNS and CDR2 is SASEGT. CDR3 residues: CASSPPVTGIYEQYF. DNA of the CDR3: TGTGCCAGCAGTCCTCCCGTTACAGGAATCTACGAGCAGTACTTC.

The V gene is TRBV11-2, the J gene TRBJ2-3; 8 positions match TRBD2. Losses at the gene ends were 3 bases for V and 0 bases for J; bases not matched to a gene: 5. Per the germline V gene, CDR1 is SGHAT and CDR2 is FQNNGV. The CDR3 loop spans 16 amino acids. CDR3 residues: CASSLRTGGSTDTQYF. The CDR3 region has the DNA TGTGCCAGCAGCTTGAGGACGGGGGGGAGCACAGATACGCAGTATTTT.

V usage is TRBV11-3 and J usage is TRBJ2-2; 12 bases are shared with TRBD2. The CDR3 consists of 15 residues. J was trimmed by 6 bases and V by 5 bases; bases with no gene match: 4. Germline-derived CDR1 and CDR2 are SGHNT and YENEEA. CDR3 DNA sequence: TGTGCCAGCAGCCCAGGACTAGCGGGGTCCGGGGAGCTGTTTTTT. This codes for CASSPGLAGSGELFF.

With respect to this clone: Mismatch with germline at one junction end may stem from a read error. The CDR3 sequence: CAISESTSPGYNEQFF. Here the CDR3 DNA reads TGTGCCATCAGTGAGTCGACTAGCCCTGGGTACAATGAGCAGTTCTTC. The V call is TRBV6-1, the J call TRBJ2-1; 7 nucleotides align to TRBD2. The germline CDR1 and CDR2 sequences are MNHNS and SASEGT. CDR3 size: 16 residues.

The rearrangement uses TRBV19 and TRBJ2-6; no definite D call. CDR3 length: 20 amino acids. The V gene lost 0 bases and the J gene lost 0 bases, with 18 bases spanning the gap. CDR1 and CDR2 from the germline V gene are LNHDA and SQIVND (reference sequence). CDR3 loop: CASSIDITPGRSSGANVLTF. CDR3 sequence (DNA): TGTGCCAGTAGTATAGATATTACGCCGGGTCGGAGCTCTGGGGCCAACGTCCTGACTTTC.

The CDR3 coding sequence is TGTGCCAGCAGTGAGGCGGGGGACACAGATACGCAGTATTTT. Translation gives CASSEAGDTDTQYF. The chain carries TRBV6-1 and TRBJ2-3, with TRBD2 matching over 7 bases. The CDR3 has 14 residues. Germline CDR1 and CDR2: MNHNS and SASEGT. V trimming: 3 bases; J trimming: 2 bases; junction bases outside the gene matches: 2.

This clone appeared a single time. This chain uses TRBV2 with TRBJ1-1; D unclear. Germline V CDR1 and CDR2: SNHLY, FYNNEI. The CDR3 extends over 12 amino acids. Trimming pared 4 bases from V and 3 bases from J, leaving 6 bases between. The CDR3, as DNA: TGTGCCAGCAGTGTCGTCCACACTGAAGCTTTCTTT. As protein: CASSVVHTEAFF.

This clone was seen a single time. The chain uses TRBV25-1 and TRBJ2-2, with a possible D match to TRBD1 (6 bases). The CDR3 extends over 15 amino acids. The V end lost 0 bases, the J end lost 1 base, and 6 bases lay between the germline ends. In germline, CDR1 is MGHDK, CDR2 SYGVNS. CDR3 sequence reads: CASSEYRGNTGELFF. For the CDR3, the DNA is TGTGCCAGCAGTGAATACAGGGGGAACACCGGGGAGCTGTTTTTT.

The rearrangement uses TRBV7-4 and TRBJ2-7; D perhaps matches TRBD1 (6 bases). V lost 1 base, J lost 5 bases, and 33 bases lay in between. This CDR3 spans 21 amino acids. Germline-derived CDR1 and CDR2 are SGHVT and SQSDAQ. The CDR3 DNA is TGTGCCAGCAGCTTAGGCGCTGGGGACATCGTTTTAATATGCCTAGACGACGAGCAGTACTTC. This sequence encodes CASSLGAGDIVLICLDDEQYF.

This chain joins TRBV6-5 and TRBJ1-4; D is unresolved. Germline-derived CDR1 and CDR2 are MNHEY and SVGAGI. V lost 6 bases to trimming and J lost 7 bases, with 12 bases between them. The CDR3 has 13 residues. CDR3 DNA: TGTGCCAGCAGCTTATCAGCGGGTGAAAAACTGTTTTTT. As protein: CASSLSAGEKLFF.

V usage is TRBV5-5 and J usage is TRBJ1-5, with unresolved D. Germline V gene sequence: CDR1 SGHKS, CDR2 YYEKEE (reference sequence). Trimming cost V 2 bases and J 5 bases, with 5 bases left between them. The CDR3 runs to 12 residues. CDR3 coding DNA: TGTGCCAGCAGCTTCGGTGATCAGCCCCAGCATTTT. Its protein product is CASSFGDQPQHF. Full variable domain (missing parts from reference TRBV5-5 and TRBJ1-5): DAGVTQSPTHLIKTRGQQVTLRCSPISGHKSVSWYQQVLGQGPQFIFQYYEKEERGRGNFPDRFSARQFPNYSSELNVNALLLGDSALYLCASSFGDQPQHFGDGTRLSIL.

V and J are TRBV11-2 and TRBJ2-5, with D unresolved. Looked up from germline, CDR1 is SGHAT and CDR2 is FQNNGV. The CDR3 length is 13 residues. Between the trimmed V and J ends, which lost 5 bases and 2 bases, there was a span of 9 bases. DNA of the CDR3: TGTGCCAGCAGCGCGACTGTACAAGAGACCCAGTACTTC. Translating it yields CASSATVQETQYF.

The rearrangement joins TRBV7-2 to TRBJ2-3, with 14 bases lining up with TRBD2. CDR3 length equals 15 residues. Germline loops: CDR1 SGHTA, CDR2 FQGNSA. V gave up 4 bases and J gave up 14 bases; unmatched junction bases: 11. The CDR3: CASSSGTSGSKWRYF. The CDR3 coding sequence is TGTGCCAGCAGCTCGGGGACTAGCGGGAGTAAATGGAGGTATTTT.

The rearrangement links TRBV5-1 to TRBJ2-1, with D perhaps TRBD2 (6 bases). Germline values: CDR1 SGHRS, CDR2 YFSETQ. Between the trimmed V and J ends, which lost 2 bases and 7 bases, there was a span of 10 bases. CDR3 length: 13 residues. The DNA of the CDR3 is TGCGCCAGCAGCTTTCCGGGACTTAATGAGCAGTTCTTC. It specifies CASSFPGLNEQFF.

The V call is TRBV5-4, the J call TRBJ2-7; a possible D gene is TRBD1 (6 bases). V shed 2 bases and J shed 2 bases, with 11 bases lying between them. The CDR3 contains 14 residues. Per germline, CDR1 SGHNT and CDR2 YYREEE (reference sequence). The CDR3 loop is CASSFRDKPYEQYF. DNA for the CDR3: TGTGCCAGCAGCTTCCGGGACAAGCCCTACGAGCAGTACTTC.

The chain employs TRBV5-1 and TRBJ2-2; 8 nucleotides match TRBD1. J gave up 1 base and V 2 bases, and 4 bases lay outside the gene matches. The germline V gene has CDR1 SGHRS and CDR2 YFSETQ. There are 16 residues in the CDR3. The CDR3: CASSLQGEGNTGELFF. CDR3 in DNA: TGCGCCAGCAGCTTACAGGGGGAAGGGAACACCGGGGAGCTGTTTTTT.

V gene TRBV6-1 combines with J gene TRBJ1-2; D call uncertain. V was cut by 6 bases and J by 3 bases, with 14 bases left in between. This CDR3 comprises 14 residues. The germline V gene has CDR1 MNHNS and CDR2 SASEGT. The CDR3 sequence is CASRAPGLYYGYTF. The CDR3, as DNA: TGTGCCAGCAGAGCCCCTGGGCTTTACTATGGCTACACCTTC.

This rearrangement joins TRBV11-2 to TRBJ2-5; 9 bases are shared with TRBD2. V trimming: 5 bases; J trimming: 5 bases; junction bases outside the gene matches: 6. Per the germline V gene, CDR1 is SGHAT and CDR2 is FQNNGV. This CDR3 has 14 amino acids. The CDR3 nucleotides read TGTGCCAGCAGCCTCCTGGCGGGGGGGGAGACCCAGTACTTC. Amino acid sequence: CASSLLAGGETQYF. Full variable domain (remainder filled in from reference TRBV11-2 and TRBJ2-5): EAGVAQSPRYKIIEKRQSVAFWCNPISGHATLYWYQQILGQGPKLLIQFQNNGVVDDSQLPKDRFSAERLKGVDSTLKIQPAKLEDSAVYLCASSLLAGGETQYFGPGTRLLVL.

Notes on this clone: The same CDR3 can be traced to other DNA sequences in this sample. The J gene is TRBJ1-2, the V gene TRBV14; TRBD1 matches at 7 bases. The CDR3 runs 14 residues. CDR1 and CDR2 from the germline V gene are SGHDN and FVKESK. Germline trimming cut 1 base from V and 2 bases from J; bases unmatched to any gene: 1. Written as DNA, the CDR3 is TGTGCCAGCAGCCAAGGACAGGGAAACTATGGCTACACCTTC. It encodes CASSQGQGNYGYTF.

The chain carries TRBV18 and TRBJ1-4; 7 nucleotides line up with TRBD1. There are 16 residues in the CDR3. Germline-derived CDR1 and CDR2 are KGHSH and LQKENI. J gave up 5 bases and V 2 bases, and 8 bases lay outside the gene matches. The chain's CDR3 is CASSPSFGTDNEKLFF. CDR3 in DNA: TGTGCCAGCTCACCAAGCTTCGGGACAGACAATGAAAAACTGTTTTTT.

The rearrangement uses TRBV21-1 and TRBJ1-5. TRBV21-1 constitutes a pseudogene. CDR3 length: 18 amino acids. DNA for the CDR3: TGTGCCAGCAGCACCAGGCCCCGGGGAGGGACTGGCAATCAGCCCCAGCATTTT. Translated: CASSTRPRGGTGNQPQHF.

The chain uses TRBV11-2 and TRBJ1-6; TRBD1 aligns across 7 bases. The CDR3 is made up of 17 amino acids. V gave up 1 base and J gave up 7 bases; unmatched junction bases: 10. Per the germline V gene, CDR1 is SGHAT and CDR2 is FQNNGV. The CDR3 DNA sequence: TGTGCCAGCAGCTTAGGCAGAACAGGGGTCGGGAATTCACCCCTCCACTTT. It encodes CASSLGRTGVGNSPLHF.

The chain joins TRBV6-5 to TRBJ1-1; possibly TRBD1 for D (5 bases). Trimming removed 8 bases from V and 6 bases from J, with 22 bases in between. The germline CDR1 and CDR2 sequences are MNHEY and SVGAGI. This CDR3 contains 15 residues. In nucleotides, the CDR3 is TGTGCCAGCGCTGGGACTCAGACAAGAACTTCTGAAGCTTTCTTT. It encodes CASAGTQTRTSEAFF.

The rearrangement joins TRBV13 to TRBJ1-1, with TRBD1 identical over 10 bases. V shed 4 bases and J 0 bases; nucleotides not matched to a gene: 14. Germline values: CDR1 PRHDT, CDR2 FYEKMQ (reference sequence). The CDR3 extends over 19 amino acids. DNA of the CDR3: TGTGCCAGCAGCTCAATCCGTCCGGGACAGGGGATAATGAACACTGAAGCTTTCTTT. The encoded protein is CASSSIRPGQGIMNTEAFF.